The entry below gives a single T cell receptor beta chain sequence along with its context. The entry originates in a study of T cells in Graves' hyperthyroidism and ophthalmopathy. RNA transcripts gave rise to amplified TCR beta CDR3 regions. A first-round RT-PCR of the TCR CDR3 used the HTBI primer set. TCRdb independently ran MiXCR on the multiplex PCR reads; one entry per CDR3 protein. The table lists some 490,000 distinct CDR3 sequences, under 25% of them singletons, with about 53% in the top ten. The CDR3 has 11 amino acids. The V end was cut by 6 bases, the J end by 7 bases, with 8 bases between. From germline, CDR1 is SGHTA and CDR2 FQGTGA.

The origin of this receptor is a woman aged 70-85 years with Graves' ophthalmopathy. The material sequenced was blood. The V and J genes are TRBV7-3 and TRBJ2-3, with no clear D. In DNA, the CDR3 is TGTGCCAGCAGTGAAATATATACGCAGTATTTT. Its protein is CASSEIYTQYF.